This is a list of T cell receptor beta chains from one sample in a study of cytomegalovirus exposure and HLA in healthy donors. Sequencing used immunoSEQ multiplex PCR; TCRdb keeps in-frame clones, though not all of them. Of tens of thousands of clones detected, approximately 80% appear once; the ten largest clones hold approximately 3.7%. Sample: PBMCs. The receptors shown here come from a man aged 25-45 years in good health and CMV-seronegative. Both conserved end residues are part of each CDR3. A D gene is named only where the DNA matches it firmly. The size field is filled for only some rows; it gives once, few, many or a size class.

TRBJ2-7	TRBV6-5	NA	NA	CASSYSRTLSYEQYF	TGTGCCAGCAGTTACTCGAGAACCCTCTCCTACGAGCAGTACTTC
TRBJ1-4	TRBV10-3	NA	TRBD1	CATYSGQGNEKLFF	TGTGCCACGTACTCGGGACAGGGTAATGAAAAACTGTTTTTT
TRBJ1-1	TRBV11-2	NA	NA	CASSNYRDMNTEAFF	TGTGCCAGCAGCAACTACAGGGACATGAACACTGAAGCTTTCTTT
TRBJ2-7	TRBV10-3	NA	TRBD1	CASSVLTGTGSYEQYF	TGTGCCAGCAGTGTCCTCACCGGGACAGGTTCATACGAGCAGTACTTC
TRBJ1-6	TRBV18	few	TRBD1	CASSSTGFNSPLHF	TGTGCCAGCTCATCGACAGGGTTTAATTCACCCCTCCACTTT
TRBJ1-6	TRBV6-1	NA	TRBD1	CASSAGTGGNSPLHF	TGTGCCAGCAGTGCCGGGACAGGGGGAAATTCACCCCTCCACTTT
TRBJ2-1	TRBV6-6	NA	TRBD2	CAGKRGDYNEQFF	TGTGCCGGGAAGCGGGGGGATTACAATGAGCAGTTCTTC
TRBJ2-5	TRBV4-2	NA	NA	CASSQGEQETQYF	TGTGCCAGCAGCCAAGGGGAGCAAGAGACCCAGTACTTC
TRBJ2-7	TRBV7-6	NA	NA	CASSSPDTIYEQYF	TGTGCCAGCAGCTCCCCGGACACTATTTACGAGCAGTACTTC
TRBJ1-2	TRBV10-3	NA	TRBD1	CASTGTGRGYTF	TGTGCCAGCACCGGGACAGGGAGAGGCTACACCTTC
TRBJ1-2	TRBV27	NA	NA	CASSFIGAPYGYTF	TGTGCCAGCAGTTTTATAGGAGCTCCCTATGGCTACACCTTC
TRBJ2-2	TRBV19	NA	TRBD2	CASSPGLAGAGTGELFF	TGTGCCAGTAGTCCCGGACTAGCGGGAGCCGGCACCGGGGAGCTGTTTTTT
TRBJ1-1	TRBV19	NA	TRBD1	CASRWQDRVTEAFF	TGTGCCAGTAGATGGCAGGACAGGGTGACTGAAGCTTTCTTT
TRBJ2-1	TRBV28	NA	TRBD2	CASSSRLAGGPPRSLFF	TGTGCCAGCAGTTCGCGACTAGCGGGAGGGCCTCCCCGTTCGTTGTTCTTC
TRBJ1-2	TRBV4-2	few	NA	CASSQDPDTNYGYTF	TGTGCCAGCAGCCAAGACCCGGACACTAACTATGGCTACACCTTC